This paragraph reports one T cell receptor beta chain. This CDR3 spans 15 amino acids. V lost 5 bases to trimming and J lost 6 bases, with 18 bases between them. In germline, CDR1 is MNHNY, CDR2 SVGAGI (reference sequence). Up to about 2 ug genomic DNA was used for TCRB CDR3 amplification. Sequencing used immunoSEQ multiplex PCR; TCRdb keeps in-frame clones, though not all of them. The sample yields more than 60,000 clones, roughly 80% seen once. This specimen comes from a study of glioma-infiltrating T cells after dendritic cell vaccination. At the level of the study: Glioblastoma patients came from Phase I and II dendritic cell vaccination trials.

This receptor was identified in a human donor with glioblastoma. This chain joins TRBV6-6 and TRBJ2-3, with D possibly being TRBD1 (6 bases). Material: blood, obtained before dendritic cell vaccination. Written as DNA, the CDR3 is TGTGCCAGCAGTACATCCGGGACAAATATCGATACGCAGTATTTT. Translation gives CASSTSGTNIDTQYF.